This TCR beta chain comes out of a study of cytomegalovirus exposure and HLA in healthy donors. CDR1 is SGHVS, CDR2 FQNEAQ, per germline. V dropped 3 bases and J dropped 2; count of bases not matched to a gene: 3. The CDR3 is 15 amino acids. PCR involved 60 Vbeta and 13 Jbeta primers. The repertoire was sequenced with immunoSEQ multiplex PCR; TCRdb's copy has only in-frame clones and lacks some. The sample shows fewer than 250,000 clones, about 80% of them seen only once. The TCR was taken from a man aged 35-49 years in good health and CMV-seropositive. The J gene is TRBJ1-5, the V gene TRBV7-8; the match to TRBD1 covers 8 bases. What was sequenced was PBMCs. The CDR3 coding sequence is TGTGCCAGCAGCTTCGGACAGGGAGGCAATCAGCCCCAGCATTTT. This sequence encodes CASSFGQGGNQPQHF.